This T cell receptor beta chain came from a study of blood T cells in healthy people across ages. Primers used in a second PCR of roughly 6 to 11 cycles were a sample-barcoded 5' primer and a J-beta primer mix. TCRdb re-called the 5' RACE reads with MiXCR, one entry per CDR3 protein. The sample has around 800,000 distinct CDR3 sequences, around 24% seen once; the top ten hold 2.5% to 3.5%. This CDR3 region has 16 residues. The V gene end was trimmed by 6 bases and the J gene end by 2 bases; junction bases not matched to a gene: 7. The sample also formed part of further work on T cells of mothers and their children.

The rearrangement links TRBV12-3 or TRBV12-4 to TRBJ2-5, with 12 bases matching TRBD2. The source is a boy between 10 and 17 years old in good health. Specimen: blood. In DNA, the CDR3 is TGTGCCAGCAGCCCGCGGACTAGCGGGGTACAAGAGACCCAGTACTTC. Translated: CASSPRTSGVQETQYF.